The clone carrying this T cell receptor beta chain was counted between two and nine times. This sample stems from a study of human T cells and chemical hapten exposure. TCRdb ran MiXCR on the RACE reads and lists one entry per CDR3 protein. The sample lists about 170,000 distinct CDR3 sequences; around 30% were seen once. Time point meaning: patch test 3, about 24 weeks after DPC sensitization. Treatment of the sample: therapeutic diphenylcyclopropenone sensitization with weekly scalp DPC. Prior to each patch test being applied, blood was drawn. The CDR3 runs to 14 residues. Trimming cost V 6 bases and J 4 bases; bases outside gene matches: 7.

This sequence originates from a young woman with alopecia areata. Some clones in this sample may be carry-over from other donors' samples. The chain joins TRBV12-3 or TRBV12-4 to TRBJ2-7; 9 nucleotides line up with TRBD2. Sequencing was performed on whole blood, taken in connection with sensitization to the hapten diphenylcyclopropenone (DPC). For the CDR3, the DNA is TGTGCCAGCAGAGAAGGGACTAGCCCTTACGAGCAGTACTTC. Translated: CASREGTSPYEQYF.